This TCR beta chain was sequenced for a study of metastatic and nonmetastatic thyroid tumors. The junction had 9 bases not matched to a gene; V was cut back by 4 bases and J by 5 bases. CDR1 and CDR2 (germline): MNHEY, SVGAGI. This CDR3 region has 17 residues. The entire patient cohort was treatment-naive prior to thyroid surgery. TCRdb reassembled clones from the PCR reads with MiXCR. The table shows about 20,000 clones, with roughly 29% occurring only once. This receptor was taken from a male donor with papillary thyroid cancer or a benign thyroid nodule (not recorded which). Some clones in this sample may be carry-over from other donors' samples. The rearrangement uses TRBV6-5 and TRBJ2-3; TRBD2 matches 13 bases. Sequenced material: tumor tissue. The CDR3 sequence: CASSSPGLAGSVDTQYF. CDR3 DNA: TGTGCCAGCAGTTCCCCGGGACTAGCGGGATCCGTAGATACGCAGTATTTT.